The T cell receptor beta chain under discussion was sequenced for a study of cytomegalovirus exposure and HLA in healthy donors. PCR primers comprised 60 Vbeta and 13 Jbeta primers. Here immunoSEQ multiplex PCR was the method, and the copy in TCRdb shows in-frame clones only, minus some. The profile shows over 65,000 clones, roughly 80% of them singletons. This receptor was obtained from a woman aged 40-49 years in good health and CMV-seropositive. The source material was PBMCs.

The CDR3 sequence: CASSLVEGTSTEAFF. CDR3 coding DNA: TGTGCCAGCAGCTTAGTGGAGGGGACTTCCACTGAAGCTTTCTTT. The genes are TRBV7-9 and TRBJ1-1; D is possibly TRBD1 (5 bases). The germline V gene encodes CDR1 SEHNR and CDR2 FQNEAQ (reference sequence). The V end lost 1 base, the J end lost 4 bases, and 13 bases lay between the germline ends. This CDR3 has 15 amino acids. The entire variable domain, with the rest obtained from reference TRBV7-9 and TRBJ1-1, is as follows: DTGVSQNPRHKITKRGQNVTFRCDPISEHNRLYWYRQTLGQGPEFLTYFQNEAQLEKSRLLSDRFSAERPKGSFSTLEIQRTEQGDSAMYLCASSLVEGTSTEAFFGQGTRLTVV.